This is a list of T cell receptor beta chains from one sample in a study of blood T cell repertoires in COVID-19. Method: immunoSEQ multiplex PCR; TCRdb's copy keeps in-frame clones and lacks some. This sample has some 180,000 clones, with approximately 85% found just once. Input material: PBMCs or T cells enriched from blood (not recorded which). The receptors come from a man in his forties or fifties who had recovered from COVID-19. The CDR3 runs from the conserved cysteine through the conserved F or W. D genes are given only for firm matches. Part of the rows lack a size; the others show once, few, many or a class for expanded clones.

size,D,J,V,DNA,CDR3
.,.,TRBJ1-1,TRBV7-9,TGTGCCAGCAGCTTAGTCCGGGGGGCAGCTTTCTTT,CASSLVRGAAFF
.,TRBD2,TRBJ2-5,TRBV4-1,TGCGCCAGTTCCTGGCGGGCGGGAGGGACTTTGGAGACCCAGTACTTC,CASSWRAGGTLETQYF
.,TRBD1,TRBJ1-4,TRBV7-8,TGTGCCAGCAGCTCAAAGGCCACGGCCCGACAGGGAAGGAATGAAAAACTGTTTTTT,CASSSKATARQGRNEKLFF
.,.,TRBJ2-1,TRBV2,TGTGCCAGCAGTCTAGCGGAGCAGTTCTTC,CASSLAEQFF
.,TRBD2,TRBJ2-1,TRBV7-3,TGTGCCAGCAGCTTGGGGACTAGCGGGTACAATGAGCAGTTCTTC,CASSLGTSGYNEQFF
.,.,TRBJ2-2,TRBV27,TGTGCCAGCAGTTCGGGAAGTCAGGGAGGTTACACCGGGGAGCTGTTTTTT,CASSSGSQGGYTGELFF
once,.,TRBJ2-7,TRBV9,TGTGCCAGCAGCGAAGGTGGGGCGCAGGCCTCCTACGAGCAGTACTTC,CASSEGGAQASYEQYF
.,.,TRBJ1-3,TRBV18,TGTGCCAGCTCACAGACACGGATGAGCTCTGGAAACACCATATATTTT,CASSQTRMSSGNTIYF
.,TRBD1,TRBJ1-4,TRBV4-1,TGCGCCAGCAGCCTTAGAGCAGGGGGAACTAATGAAAAACTGTTTTTT,CASSLRAGGTNEKLFF
.,.,TRBJ1-1,TRBV19,TGTGCCAGTAGTATTGGTGGCCAGAACACTGAAGCTTTCTTT,CASSIGGQNTEAFF
.,TRBD1,TRBJ1-2,TRBV28,TGTGCCAGCAGTACCGGACAGGGTCGTCAATATGGCTACACCTTC,CASSTGQGRQYGYTF
.,TRBD2,TRBJ2-3,TRBV5-1,TGCGCCAGCAGCCCAAGGGGGCTAGCGGGAAATGAGGCAGATACGCAGTATTTT,CASSPRGLAGNEADTQYF
.,TRBD2,TRBJ2-2,TRBV7-9,TGTGCCAGCAGCCGCGGGGAGGGCACCGGGGAGCTGTTTTTT,CASSRGEGTGELFF
.,.,TRBJ2-1,TRBV6-5,TGTGCCAGCAGTTACTCGTCAGTGAAGTCTGATGAGCAGTTCTTC,CASSYSSVKSDEQFF
once,TRBD2,TRBJ2-5,TRBV13,TGTGCCAGCCTTCTAAACGGGGGGGCCGAAGAGACCCAGTACTTC,CASLLNGGAEETQYF
.,.,TRBJ2-7,TRBV7-2,TGTGCCAGCAGCTTAGACAACTACTACGAGCAGTACTTC,CASSLDNYYEQYF